This T cell receptor beta chain was sequenced in a study of cytomegalovirus exposure and HLA in healthy donors. Regarding the study as a whole: Sequencing artifact likely explains a cluster of highly shared sequence variants. Researchers left out some V segments, among them TRBV6-2 and TRBV6-3, as indistinguishable.

PCR primers comprised 60 Vbeta and 13 Jbeta primers. This table comes from immunoSEQ multiplex PCR, and its TCRdb copy is limited to in-frame clones, with some not included. The sample lists some 120,000 clones, 10% seen once, with roughly 4.6% in the top ten. This clone turned up a few times. Its target is not known. The V gene lost 3 bases and the J gene lost 0 bases, with 9 bases spanning the gap. The length of the CDR3 is 15 residues. In germline, CDR1 is SGHRS, CDR2 YFSETQ. The chain links TRBV5-1 to TRBJ2-2, with D possibly TRBD1 on 6 matching bases. The receptor's source is a woman younger than 30 in good health and CMV-seropositive. Sequenced input: PBMCs. The CDR3 DNA reads as TGCGCCAGCAGCTGGGACAAACCGAACACCGGGGAGCTGTTTTTT. Its protein product is CASSWDKPNTGELFF.